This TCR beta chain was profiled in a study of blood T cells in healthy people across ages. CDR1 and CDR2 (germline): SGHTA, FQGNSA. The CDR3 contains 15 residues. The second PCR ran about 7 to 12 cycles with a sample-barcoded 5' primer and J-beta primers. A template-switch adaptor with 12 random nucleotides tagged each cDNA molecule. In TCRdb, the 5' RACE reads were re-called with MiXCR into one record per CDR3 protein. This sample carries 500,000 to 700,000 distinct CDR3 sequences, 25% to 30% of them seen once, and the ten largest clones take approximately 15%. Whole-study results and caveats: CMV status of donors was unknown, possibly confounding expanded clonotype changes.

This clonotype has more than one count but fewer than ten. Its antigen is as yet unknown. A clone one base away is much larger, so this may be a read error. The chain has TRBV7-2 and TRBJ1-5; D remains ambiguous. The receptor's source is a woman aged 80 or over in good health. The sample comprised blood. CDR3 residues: CASSQGRAPNRPQHF. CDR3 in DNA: TGTGCCAGCAGCCAAGGCCGGGCCCCTAATCGGCCCCAGCATTTT.